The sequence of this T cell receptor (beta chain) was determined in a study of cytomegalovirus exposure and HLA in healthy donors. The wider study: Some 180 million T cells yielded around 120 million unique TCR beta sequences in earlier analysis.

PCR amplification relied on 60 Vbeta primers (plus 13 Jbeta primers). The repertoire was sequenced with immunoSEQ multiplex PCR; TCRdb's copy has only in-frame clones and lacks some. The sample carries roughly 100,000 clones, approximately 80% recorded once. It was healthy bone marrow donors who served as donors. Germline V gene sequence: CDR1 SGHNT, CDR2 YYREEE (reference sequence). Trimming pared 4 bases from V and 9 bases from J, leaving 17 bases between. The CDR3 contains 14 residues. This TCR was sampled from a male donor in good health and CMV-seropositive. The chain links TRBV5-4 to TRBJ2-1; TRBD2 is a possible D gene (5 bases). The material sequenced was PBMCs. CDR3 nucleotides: TGTGCCAGCAGCCTGGTTCGGGGATTCGGTGAGCAGTTCTTC. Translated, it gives CASSLVRGFGEQFF.